This record covers a single T cell receptor beta chain. The antigen is not known. This record belongs to a study of blood T cells in healthy people across ages. The CDR3 covers 16 residues. J was trimmed by 4 bases and V by 5 bases; bases with no gene match: 8. Per germline, CDR1 SGHKS and CDR2 YYEKEE (reference sequence). Primed by a sample-barcoded 5' primer and a J-beta primer mix, a second PCR proceeded for about 6 to 11 cycles. In TCRdb, the 5' RACE reads were re-called with MiXCR into one record per CDR3 protein. The data show about a million distinct CDR3 sequences, less than 45% seen once. Study-wide findings and caveats: Estimates drawn from one million T cells were deemed to understate diversity.

This receptor was identified in a man between 18 and 35 years old in good health. Sequenced sample: blood. The chain links TRBV5-5 to TRBJ2-3, with TRBD2 matching 12 bases. CDR3: CASSRSSGGAPDTQYF. CDR3 DNA: TGTGCCAGCAGTCGTTCTAGCGGGGGGGCACCAGATACGCAGTATTTT.